The source of this T cell receptor beta chain is a study of cytomegalovirus exposure and HLA in healthy donors. Study-wide results and limits: According to the study, 150 to 200 TCR beta chains were cytomegalovirus-associated. V- and J-gene trimming in TCR beta was tied to a missense DCLRE1C variant by an analysis performed later. It is likely that the observed cluster of highly shared sequence variants was a sequencing artifact.

Remarks on this clone: The antigen remains undetermined.

V lost 5 bases to trimming and J lost 1 base, with 11 bases between them. Germline loops: CDR1 LGHNA, CDR2 YSLEER. The CDR3 sequence is 14 residues long. Amplification used 60 Vbeta primers and 13 Jbeta primers. Original data processing: A follow-up analysis tallied approximately 85 million unique TCR beta chains, about 11 million shared. TCRdb's copy holds only in-frame clones and misses some; the assay was immunoSEQ multiplex PCR. V, J and clone size reflect that table, while D and trimming were determined from the DNA. The sample totals roughly 100,000 clones. The genes are TRBV4-3 and TRBJ1-1, with no clear D. Material: PBMCs. This receptor was identified in a man between 45 and 60 years old in good health and CMV-seropositive. The CDR3 loop is CASSYGEANTEAFF. In nucleotides, the CDR3 is TGCGCCAGCAGCTACGGGGAAGCGAACACTGAAGCTTTCTTT.